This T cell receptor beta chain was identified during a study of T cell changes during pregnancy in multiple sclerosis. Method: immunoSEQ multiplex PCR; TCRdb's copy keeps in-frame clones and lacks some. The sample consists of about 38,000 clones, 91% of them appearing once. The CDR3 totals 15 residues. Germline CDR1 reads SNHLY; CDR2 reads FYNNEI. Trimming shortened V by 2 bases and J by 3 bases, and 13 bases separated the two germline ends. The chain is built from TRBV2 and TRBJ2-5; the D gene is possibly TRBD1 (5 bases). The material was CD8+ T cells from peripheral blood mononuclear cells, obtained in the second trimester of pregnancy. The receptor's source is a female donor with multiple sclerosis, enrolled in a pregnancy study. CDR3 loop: CASSEQGGQKETQYF. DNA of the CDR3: TGTGCCAGCAGTGAACAGGGTGGCCAGAAAGAGACCCAGTACTTC.